The 22 T cell receptor beta chains below all came from one sample that was sequenced in a study of T cells in Graves' hyperthyroidism and ophthalmopathy. Amplified TCR beta CDR3 regions came from RNA transcripts. A set of HTBI primers served as the primers for a first-round RT-PCR of the TCR CDR3. TCRdb re-called the multiplex PCR reads with MiXCR, one entry per CDR3 protein. The sample holds over 300,000 distinct CDR3 sequences, roughly 14% seen once. The sequenced material came from blood. The receptors were sampled from a woman in her sixties with Graves' hyperthyroidism.

This clonotype was counted a few times. The J gene is TRBJ1-2, the V gene TRBV12-3 or TRBV12-4, with D possibly matching TRBD1 (5 bases). This CDR3 is 12 amino acids long. With 6 bases removed from V and 6 bases from J, the gap between germline ends came to 11 bases. CDR3 sequence (DNA): TGTGCCAGCAGCTGGGGGGGGGATGGCTACACCTTC. It yields the protein CASSWGGDGYTF.

Points on this clonotype: A much larger clone lies a single base off, so this may be a read error. The chain employs TRBV28 and TRBJ2-7; 7 positions agree with TRBD1. The DNA end favors TRBJ2-1, so the J call may be wrong. From germline, CDR1 is MDHEN and CDR2 SYDVKM. The CDR3 covers 13 residues. CDR3 DNA sequence: TGTGCCAGCAGCCGGGGACAGAACTACGAGCAGTTCTTC. It encodes CASSRGQNYEQFF.

This clonotype was seen repeatedly, ten times or more. The chain is built from TRBV5-1 and TRBJ1-5; D remains unclear. CDR1 SGHRS and CDR2 YFSETQ come from the germline V gene. Trimming stripped 4 bases from V and 2 bases from J, with 10 bases between. This CDR3 has 14 amino acids. The CDR3 bases are TGCGCCAGCAGCCTGGGCGACGGCAATCAGCCCCAGCATTTT. It specifies CASSLGDGNQPQHF. Variable domain in full (rest from reference TRBV5-1 and TRBJ1-5): KAGVTQTPRYLIKTRGQQVTLSCSPISGHRSVSWYQQTPGQGLQFLFEYFSETQRNKGNFPGRFSGRQFSNSRSEMNVSTLELGDSALYLCASSLGDGNQPQHFGDGTRLSIL.

This clonotype occurred a few times. The chain joins TRBV6-1 to TRBJ2-7; TRBD2 matches at 8 bases. Looked up from germline, CDR1 is MNHNS and CDR2 is SASEGT. The CDR3 has 15 amino acids. V lost 4 bases, J lost 5 bases, and 10 bases stayed unmatched. CDR3 in amino acids: CASSGGGGRSHEQYF. The CDR3, as DNA: TGTGCCAGCAGTGGGGGTGGCGGGAGGTCCCACGAGCAGTACTTC.

This clonotype was seen repeatedly, ten times or more. The rearrangement joins TRBV12-3 or TRBV12-4 to TRBJ1-1; the D is unclear. Between the trimmed V and J ends, which lost 3 bases and 1 base, there was a span of 6 bases. The CDR3 length is 13 residues. The CDR3 protein is CASSFSENTEAFF. DNA for the CDR3: TGTGCCAGCAGTTTCTCAGAGAACACTGAAGCTTTCTTT.

This clonotype occurred many times. The J gene is TRBJ1-6, the V gene TRBV2; D gene ambiguous. The V end lost 4 bases, the J end lost 7 bases, and 11 bases lay between the germline ends. The V gene's germline CDR1 is SNHLY and CDR2 FYNNEI. The CDR3 has 14 residues. The CDR3 DNA reads as TGTGCCAGCAGTGGGGTTTCCAAAAATTCACCCCTCCACTTT. It translates to CASSGVSKNSPLHF.

At least ten counts were recorded for this clonotype. The gene calls are TRBV6-2 or TRBV6-3 and TRBJ2-7; D is perhaps TRBD2 (5 bases). There are 16 residues in the CDR3. Germline CDR1 is MNHEY and CDR2 is SVGEGT. V shed 2 bases and J shed 0 bases, with 14 bases lying between them. The CDR3 region has the DNA TGTGCCAGCAGTTACGAGGGCGGTTGGAGCTCCTACGAGCAGTACTTC. Its translation is CASSYEGGWSSYEQYF.

In this sample, this clonotype turned up many times. CDR3 protein: CGVGGTVSYEQYF. CDR3 sequence (DNA): TGTGGAGTAGGTGGGACAGTGTCCTACGAGCAGTACTTC. The chain employs TRBV28 and TRBJ2-7, with TRBD1 matching 7 bases. The CDR3 runs 13 residues. In germline, CDR1 is MDHEN, CDR2 SYDVKM.

Regarding this clonotype: Germline and junction disagree at one end, which may indicate a read error. The V call is TRBV11-2, the J call TRBJ1-1; 9 bases match TRBD1. Germline V lookup: CDR1 SGHAT, CDR2 FQNNGV. CDR3 length: 14 residues. The DNA of the CDR3 is TGTGCCAGCAGCTACGGACAGGGGAACACCGAAGCTTTCTTT. This gives the protein CASSYGQGNTEAFF.

This clonotype came up a few times. At one end the junction does not follow the germline gene, possibly because of a read error. V is TRBV24-1 and J is TRBJ2-1; D is perhaps TRBD1 (6 bases). From germline, CDR1 is KGHDR and CDR2 SFDVKD. The CDR3 runs to 16 residues. CDR3 in amino acids: CAASDLSGAPPNEQFF. The CDR3 nucleotides read TGTGCCGCCAGTGATTTGTCAGGGGCCCCCCCAAATGAGCAGTTCTTC.

A note on this clonotype: As the CDR3 is not closed by the conserved phenylalanine or tryptophan, this likely results from a read error. The chain joins TRBV6-4 to TRBJ2-3, with 13 bases matching TRBD2. Germline CDR1 reads MRHNA; CDR2 reads SNTAGT. Unmatched junction bases numbered 10, after V lost 2 bases and J lost 2 bases. This CDR3 has 19 amino acids. The CDR3 region has the DNA TGTGCCAGCAGTGACCCGAGGGGGACTAGCGGGATATCCACAGATACGCAGTATTCT. Protein: CASSDPRGTSGISTDTQYS.

This clonotype was observed at least ten times. CDR3 in DNA: TGTGCCTGGAGGGGGACTAGCTTAAGCGAGCAGTACTTC. Translated: CAWRGTSLSEQYF. The V and J genes are TRBV30 and TRBJ2-7, with 9 bases lining up with TRBD2. The germline CDR1 and CDR2 sequences are GTSNPN and SVGIG (reference sequence). CDR3 length: 13 residues. Losses at the gene ends were 3 bases for V and 6 bases for J; bases not matched to a gene: 6.

The chain has TRBV25-1 and TRBJ2-7, with TRBD1 as a possible D gene (7 bases). This CDR3 has 13 amino acids. V lost 4 bases and J 7 bases, leaving 14 bases between the germline ends. Germline V gene data show CDR1 as MGHDK and CDR2 as SYGVNS. The CDR3 DNA reads as TGTGCCAGCAGTGTGCAGGGGGGTTGGGAGCAGTACTTC. Its translation: CASSVQGGWEQYF.

This clonotype was picked up many times. The CDR3 region has the DNA TGCGCCAGCACGGGACAAGGGGAGACCCAGTACTTC. This gives the protein CASTGQGETQYF. The gene calls are TRBV5-1 and TRBJ2-5, with TRBD1 as a possible D gene (6 bases). V lost 6 bases and J 5 bases, leaving 11 bases between the germline ends. Germline CDR1 is SGHRS and CDR2 is YFSETQ. The CDR3 loop spans 12 amino acids.

There are many counts of this clonotype. This chain connects TRBV2 to TRBJ2-3; D not certain. In germline, CDR1 is SNHLY, CDR2 FYNNEI. Trimming left V 3 bases short and J 4 bases short, with 17 bases between. CDR3 length: 16 amino acids. DNA of the CDR3: TGTGCCAGCAGTGAGTTTCTACCGTCAACCCCAGATACGCAGTATTTT. This sequence encodes CASSEFLPSTPDTQYF.

V gene TRBV6-2 or TRBV6-3 combines with J gene TRBJ2-7, with 7 positions matching TRBD2. The trim removed 7 bases at V and 3 bases at J, leaving 3 bases unmatched. Germline V gene sequence: CDR1 MNHEY, CDR2 SVGEGT. The CDR3 extends over 12 amino acids. CDR3 coding DNA: TGTGCCAGCACGGGAGGCGTCTACGAGCAGTACTTC. Its protein is CASTGGVYEQYF.

The table lists this clonotype with many counts. The V and J genes are TRBV7-9 and TRBJ2-5; D unclear. CDR3 length: 14 residues. Looked up from germline, CDR1 is SEHNR and CDR2 is FQNEAQ (reference sequence). V was shortened by 1 base and J by 1 base, with 7 bases between the two germline ends. This CDR3 reads CASSLGVGQETQYF. Here the CDR3 DNA reads TGTGCCAGCAGCTTAGGCGTCGGCCAAGAGACCCAGTACTTC.

The chain joins TRBV19 to TRBJ1-5; 7 positions agree with TRBD1. The CDR3 extends over 14 amino acids. Trimming at V came to 6 bases and at J to 7 bases, leaving 9 bases not matched to a gene. The V gene's germline CDR1 is LNHDA and CDR2 SQIVND (reference sequence). The CDR3 DNA reads as TGTGCCAGTAGGCGTACTGACAGGGACCAGCCCCAGCATTTT. It encodes CASRRTDRDQPQHF.

The table lists this clonotype with many counts. The rearrangement links TRBV11-2 to TRBJ2-1; D not certain. The CDR3 loop spans 16 amino acids. In germline, CDR1 is SGHAT, CDR2 FQNNGV. Trimming took 5 bases from V and 0 from J, leaving 14 bases between them. In nucleotides, the CDR3 is TGTGCCAGCAGCCCCGGCGGCGGTAGCTCCTACAATGAGCAGTTCTTC. It yields the protein CASSPGGGSSYNEQFF.

The chain employs TRBV7-8 and TRBJ1-1; 12 positions match TRBD1. CDR3 length: 16 residues. CDR1 SGHVS and CDR2 FQNEAQ come from the germline V gene. V lost 2 bases and J lost 6; bases outside the gene matches: 7. For the CDR3, the DNA is TGTGCCAGCAGCTTAAGTTGGGGACAGGGGGCGTCTGAAGCTTTCTTT. It translates to CASSLSWGQGASEAFF.

This clonotype was observed a handful of times. This rearrangement joins TRBV27 to TRBJ1-5; D possibly corresponds to TRBD1 (6 bases). The germline gives CDR1 MNHEY, CDR2 SMNVEV (reference sequence). This CDR3 region has 14 residues. V lost 10 bases to trimming and J lost 2 bases, with 15 bases between them. The CDR3 DNA reads as TGTGCCAACAGAAACAGGGATGGCAATCAGCCCCAGCATTTT. It is translated as CANRNRDGNQPQHF.

In this sample, this clonotype turned up many times. The V gene is TRBV20-1, the J gene TRBJ2-5; no clear D. Between the trimmed V and J ends, which lost 2 bases and 1 base, there was a span of 8 bases. This CDR3 spans 13 amino acids. From germline, CDR1 is DFQATT and CDR2 SNEGSKA (reference sequence). The CDR3 nucleotides read TGCAGTGCTAGAACGGCAGTCCAAGAGACCCAGTACTTC. Protein sequence: CSARTAVQETQYF.